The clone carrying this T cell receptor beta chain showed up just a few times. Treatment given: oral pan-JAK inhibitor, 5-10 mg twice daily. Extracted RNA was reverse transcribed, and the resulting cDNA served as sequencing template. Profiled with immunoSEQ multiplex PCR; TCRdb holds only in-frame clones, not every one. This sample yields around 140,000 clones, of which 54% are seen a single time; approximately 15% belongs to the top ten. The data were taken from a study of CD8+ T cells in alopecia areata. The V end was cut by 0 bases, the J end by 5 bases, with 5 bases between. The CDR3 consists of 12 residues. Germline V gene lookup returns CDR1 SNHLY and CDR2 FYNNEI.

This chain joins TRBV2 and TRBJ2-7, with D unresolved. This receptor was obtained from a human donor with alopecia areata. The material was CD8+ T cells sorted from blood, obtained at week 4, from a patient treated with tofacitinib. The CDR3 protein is CASSEAGHEQYF. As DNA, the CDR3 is TGTGCCAGCAGTGAAGCGGGCCACGAGCAGTACTTC.